This T cell receptor (beta chain) came from a study of beta chain features in type 1 diabetes. Reverse transcription of all isolated RNA meant that expressed TCRB transcripts were sequenced. Here immunoSEQ multiplex PCR was the method, and the copy in TCRdb shows in-frame clones only, minus some. This repertoire shows approximately 400,000 clones, over 13% found once; its top ten account for about 0.018%. This clone turned up a few times. Its target is unknown. General study findings and limits: Within each of all four CD4+ subsets, Type 1 diabetes patients had TCRB CDR3s that were moderately but significantly shorter. Patients' naive, central memory and regulatory TCRB repertoires appeared more alike than those of healthy donors.

The origin of this receptor is a woman between 18 and 29 years old in good health. The sample comprised naive CD4+ T cells from blood.

CDR3 nucleotides: TGTGCCAGCAGCTTGGGCGGCGACAGGGGGCCTCAGCCCCAGCATTTT. Amino acid sequence: CASSLGGDRGPQPQHF. The V and J genes are TRBV5-4 and TRBJ1-5; 10 positions match TRBD1. Germline CDR1 and CDR2: SGHNT and YYREEE (reference sequence). The CDR3 sequence is 16 residues long. The ends lost 0 bases at V and 6 bases at J; junction bases unmatched: 6. Filled out from reference TRBV5-4 and TRBJ1-5, the complete variable domain reads ETGVTQSPTHLIKTRGQQVTLRCSSQSGHNTVSWYQQALGQGPQFIFQYYREEENGRGNFPPRFSGLQFPNYSSELNVNALELDDSALYLCASSLGGDRGPQPQHFGDGTRLSIL.